The clone carrying this TCR beta chain occurred once. This record belongs to a study of blood T cell repertoires in COVID-19. About the research overall: In each case, the material was cDNA or gDNA derived from T cells, B-cell-depleted T cells, or PBMCs.

Here immunoSEQ multiplex PCR was the method, and the copy in TCRdb shows in-frame clones only, minus some. The table records 70,000 or so clones, 65% to 90% of them present only once. The sequence was collected from a woman aged 55-70 years with acute or convalescent COVID-19. Sequenced sample: peripheral blood.

CDR3 DNA: TGTGCCAGCAGTGAAGCTTATAGGGGACTAGCGGGGGGAAATCAAGAGACCCAGTACTTC. Its protein product is CASSEAYRGLAGGNQETQYF. V gene TRBV6-1 combines with J gene TRBJ2-5; 15 bases map to TRBD2. The CDR3 is 20 amino acids. The junction had 10 bases not matched to a gene; V was cut back by 0 bases and J by 2 bases. Germline V gene sequence: CDR1 MNHNS, CDR2 SASEGT.